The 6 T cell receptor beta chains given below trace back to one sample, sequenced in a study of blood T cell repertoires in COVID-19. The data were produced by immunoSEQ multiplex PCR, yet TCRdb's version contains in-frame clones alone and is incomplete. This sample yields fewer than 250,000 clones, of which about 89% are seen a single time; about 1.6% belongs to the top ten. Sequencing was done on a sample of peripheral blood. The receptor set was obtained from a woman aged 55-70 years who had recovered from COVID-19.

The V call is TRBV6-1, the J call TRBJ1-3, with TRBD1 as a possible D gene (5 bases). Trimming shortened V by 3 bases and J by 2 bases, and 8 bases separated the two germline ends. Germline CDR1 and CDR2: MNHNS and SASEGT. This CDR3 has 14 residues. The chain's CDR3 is CASSDRVAGNTIYF. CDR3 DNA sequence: TGTGCCAGCAGTGACAGGGTGGCTGGAAACACCATATATTTT.

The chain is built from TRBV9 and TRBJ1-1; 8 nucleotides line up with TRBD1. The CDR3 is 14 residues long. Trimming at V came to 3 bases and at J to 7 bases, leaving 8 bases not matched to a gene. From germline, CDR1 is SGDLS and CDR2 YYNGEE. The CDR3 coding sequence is TGTGCCAGCAGCGGCGGGACAGGAGCCCTTGAAGCTTTCTTT. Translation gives CASSGGTGALEAFF.

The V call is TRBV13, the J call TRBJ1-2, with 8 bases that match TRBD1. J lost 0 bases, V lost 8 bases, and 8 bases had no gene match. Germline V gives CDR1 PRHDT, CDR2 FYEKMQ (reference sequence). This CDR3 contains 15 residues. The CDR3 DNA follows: TGTGCCAGCCTACAGGGGGGCCTGACTAACTATGGCTACACCTTC. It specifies CASLQGGLTNYGYTF.

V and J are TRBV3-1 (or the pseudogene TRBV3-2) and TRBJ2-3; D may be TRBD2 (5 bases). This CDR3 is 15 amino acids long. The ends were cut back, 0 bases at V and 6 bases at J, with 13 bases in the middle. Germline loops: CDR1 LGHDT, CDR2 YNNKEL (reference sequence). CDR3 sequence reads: CASSQDRRGWDTQYF. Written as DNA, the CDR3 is TGTGCCAGCAGCCAAGATAGGAGAGGGTGGGATACGCAGTATTTT.

CDR3 region: CASSPSTGIRAEAFF. CDR3 DNA: TGTGCCAGCAGCCCCTCGACAGGGATAAGGGCTGAAGCTTTCTTT. The chain couples TRBV9 to TRBJ1-1; 7 bases agree with TRBD1. This CDR3 comprises 15 residues. J was trimmed by 6 bases and V by 4 bases; bases with no gene match: 12. Germline CDR1 reads SGDLS; CDR2 reads YYNGEE.

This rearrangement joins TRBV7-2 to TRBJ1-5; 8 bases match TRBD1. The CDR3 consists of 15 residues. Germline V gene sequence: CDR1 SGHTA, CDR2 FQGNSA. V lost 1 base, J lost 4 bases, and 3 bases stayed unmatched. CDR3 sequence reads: CASSLGRGLNQPQHF. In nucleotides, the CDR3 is TGTGCCAGCAGCTTAGGCAGGGGGCTAAATCAGCCCCAGCATTTT.